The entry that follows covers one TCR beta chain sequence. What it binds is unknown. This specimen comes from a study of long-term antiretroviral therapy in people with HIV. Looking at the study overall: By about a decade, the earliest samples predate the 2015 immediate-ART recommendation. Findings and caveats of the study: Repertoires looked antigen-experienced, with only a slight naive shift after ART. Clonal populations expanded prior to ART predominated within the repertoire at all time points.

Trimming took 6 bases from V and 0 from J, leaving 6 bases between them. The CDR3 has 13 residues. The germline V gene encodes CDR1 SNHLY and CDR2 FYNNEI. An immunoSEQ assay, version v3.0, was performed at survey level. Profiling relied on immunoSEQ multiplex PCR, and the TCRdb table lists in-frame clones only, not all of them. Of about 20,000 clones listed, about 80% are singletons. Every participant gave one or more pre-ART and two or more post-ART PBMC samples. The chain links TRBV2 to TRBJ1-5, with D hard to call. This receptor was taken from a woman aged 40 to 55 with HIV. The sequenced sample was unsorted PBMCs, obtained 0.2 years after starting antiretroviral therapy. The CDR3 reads CASRADSNQPQHF. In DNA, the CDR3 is TGTGCCAGCAGGGCAGATAGCAATCAGCCCCAGCATTTT.